Listed below are T cell receptor beta chains from one sample, sequenced in a study of blood T cell repertoires in COVID-19. Here immunoSEQ multiplex PCR was the method, and the copy in TCRdb shows in-frame clones only, minus some. The sample records 50,000 to 80,000 clones, around nine tenths being singletons. The specimen was PBMCs or T cells enriched from blood (not recorded which). The origin of the receptors is a woman aged 40 to 50 who had recovered from COVID-19. Both conserved end residues are part of each CDR3. The D gene is left open where the match is weak. Clone size is stated in some rows and not others, as once, few, many or a class when expanded.

clone_size d_call j_call v_call cdr3_nt cdr3_aa
NA NA TRBJ2-7 TRBV5-1 TGCGCCAGCAGCTTGGCAGGGAGGTCCGAGCAGTACTTC CASSLAGRSEQYF
NA TRBD1 TRBJ2-7 TRBV6-2/TRBV6-3 TGTGCCAGCAGCTATGTAGAAGGGACAGGGGACTACGAGCAGTACTTC CASSYVEGTGDYEQYF
NA NA TRBJ2-5 TRBV9 TGTGCCAGCAGCCAGGAGGGGGAGACCCAGTACTTC CASSQEGETQYF
NA TRBD1 TRBJ2-5 TRBV11-3 TGTGCCAGCAGCTCCGGGACAGGGGGCGGAGAGACCCAGTACTTC CASSSGTGGGETQYF
NA TRBD1 TRBJ1-2 TRBV3-1/TRBV3-2 TGTGCCAGCAGCCAAGATGGACAGGGAGTAGGAGGCTACACCTTC CASSQDGQGVGGYTF
NA NA TRBJ2-3 TRBV27 TGTGCCAGCAGTTTTCAGGGAGATACGCAGTATTTT CASSFQGDTQYF
NA TRBD1 TRBJ1-6 TRBV10-2 TGCGCCAGCAGCGAACAGGGGGCGGTTTCACCCCTCCACTTT CASSEQGAVSPLHF
NA NA TRBJ1-1 TRBV6-5 TGTGCCAGCACCCGGGGGGGGGACACTGAAGCTTTCTTT CASTRGGDTEAFF
NA NA TRBJ1-5 TRBV27 TGTGCCAGCAGTTTAAGGTCAGGGAGCAATCAGCCCCAGCATTTT CASSLRSGSNQPQHF
NA NA TRBJ1-2 TRBV27 TGTGCCAGCAGTTTTGGGGGCTATGTAGGCTACACCTTC CASSFGGYVGYTF
NA TRBD1 TRBJ2-5 TRBV11-3 TGTGCCAGCAGCCCAAGGTTGGGACAGGGAGAGACCCAGTACTTC CASSPRLGQGETQYF
NA TRBD2 TRBJ2-2 TRBV5-1 TGCGCCAGCAGCTCCGGGGCCAGCGGGGGGCAGAACACCGGGGAGCTGTTTTTT CASSSGASGGQNTGELFF
NA NA TRBJ1-1 TRBV6-5 TGTGCCAGCAGTTTATTAACAGAAGCTTTCTTT CASSLLTEAFF
NA TRBD2 TRBJ2-5 TRBV11-2 TGTGCCAGCAGCTACTGGACTAGCGGGGGGCAAGAGACCCAGTACTTC CASSYWTSGGQETQYF
few TRBD1 TRBJ2-6 TRBV5-1 TGCGCCAGCAGCTGGACAGGGGGCGGTGGGGCCAACGTCCTGACTTTC CASSWTGGGGANVLTF
NA NA TRBJ1-2 TRBV6-4 TGTGCCAGCAGTGACTCACTAGGCCAGGGGACCTATGGCTACACCTTC CASSDSLGQGTYGYTF
NA TRBD1 TRBJ2-7 TRBV5-1 TGCGCCAGCAGTAGGGACAGGGGGCCCGAGCAGTACTTC CASSRDRGPEQYF
NA NA TRBJ1-5 TRBV14 TGTGCCAGCAGCCCCGCGGGGGGATACCAGCCCCAGCATTTT CASSPAGGYQPQHF
NA NA TRBJ2-5 TRBV18 TGTGCCAGCCGAGAAGACAGTAATCAAGAGACCCAGTACTTC CASREDSNQETQYF
medium-sized NA TRBJ2-3 TRBV3-1/TRBV3-2 TGTGCCAGCAGCCCAGAAATACGGGATAGCTACACAGATACGCAGTATTTT CASSPEIRDSYTDTQYF
NA TRBD1 TRBJ2-6 TRBV7-2 TGTGCCAGCAGCACTACCGGACAGGGCTCTGGGGCCAACGTCCTGACTTTC CASSTTGQGSGANVLTF
NA TRBD1 TRBJ2-5 TRBV5-4 TGTGCCAGCAGCCCGCCCGGGACAGTAATTCAGGGGACCCAGTACTTC CASSPPGTVIQGTQYF
once NA TRBJ1-1 TRBV5-6 TGTGCCAGCAGCGAGACACCACTGGCGAACACTGAAGCTTTCTTT CASSETPLANTEAFF
NA TRBD1 TRBJ2-2 TRBV10-3 TGTGCCATCAGCCGGGACAGATCGAACACCGGGGAGCTGTTTTTT CAISRDRSNTGELFF
NA TRBD2 TRBJ2-3 TRBV4-2 TGTGCCAGCAGCCATACCGGGGGGGGGTCGCGGAGCACAGATACGCAGTATTTT CASSHTGGGSRSTDTQYF
NA NA TRBJ2-7 TRBV4-1 TGCGCCAGCAGCCAATTGCAGGGGATCCACGAGCAGTACTTC CASSQLQGIHEQYF
NA NA TRBJ2-2 TRBV10-2 TGCGCCAGCTCGGGACTCACCTCGAACACCGGGGAGCTGTTTTTT CASSGLTSNTGELFF
few TRBD1 TRBJ1-4 TRBV4-2 TGTGCCAGCAGCCAAGGGGGACAGGTCCGAACTAATGAAAAACTGTTTTTT CASSQGGQVRTNEKLFF
NA TRBD2 TRBJ2-3 TRBV27 TGTGCCAGCAGTCAAATTCTGACTAGCAGAGGCCGCACAGATACGCAGTATTTT CASSQILTSRGRTDTQYF
NA NA TRBJ1-4 TRBV27 TGTGCCAGCAGTTTTAACAGGGCCACTACTGATGAAAAACTGTTTTTT CASSFNRATTDEKLFF
NA NA TRBJ2-3 TRBV19 TGTGCCAGTAGTATCTCCAGGACGGGGAGCACAGATACGCAGTATTTT CASSISRTGSTDTQYF
NA TRBD1 TRBJ2-3 TRBV5-4 TGTGCCAGCAGCGCCGAGGGACAGGGGAGGAGGGTTACGCAGTATTTT CASSAEGQGRRVTQYF
NA TRBD1 TRBJ1-2 TRBV19 TGTGCCAGTAGGGGGGACAGCCCCCTGGGCGGCTACACCTTC CASRGDSPLGGYTF
once TRBD1 TRBJ2-1 TRBV5-4 TGTGCCAGCAGCCCGGGACAGGGGAGGGGAAATGAGCAGTTCTTC CASSPGQGRGNEQFF
few TRBD1 TRBJ1-4 TRBV27 TGTGCCAGCAGTTCTTGGGACAGTAATGAAAAACTGTTTTTT CASSSWDSNEKLFF
once TRBD1 TRBJ2-7 TRBV10-3 TGTGCCAGCGGGACAGGGTCTTCTTACGAGCAGTACTTC CASGTGSSYEQYF
NA NA TRBJ2-5 TRBV7-3 TGTGCCAGCAGCTTAACTCCCTGGGGGGTAGGTCAAGAGACCCAGTACTTC CASSLTPWGVGQETQYF
NA TRBD1 TRBJ2-3 TRBV5-1 TGCGCCAGCAGCTTGGGACAGGGTGTGTACATAGATACGCAGTATTTT CASSLGQGVYIDTQYF
NA NA TRBJ2-1 TRBV5-1 TGCGCCAGCAGCTTGGACGCCATCGCCGGCAATGAGCAGTTCTTC CASSLDAIAGNEQFF
NA NA TRBJ1-3 TRBV12-5 TGTGCTAGTGGTTTGGCCGGGGGGGGAGGCGGAAACACCATATATTTT CASGLAGGGGGNTIYF
once NA TRBJ1-2 TRBV24-1 TGTGCCACCAGTGATAGCGGGACAAGATATGGCTACACCTTC CATSDSGTRYGYTF
NA TRBD1 TRBJ2-5 TRBV11-2 TGTGCCAGTGGCCGGGACAGCACAGAGACCCAGTACTTC CASGRDSTETQYF
NA TRBD1 TRBJ2-7 TRBV7-2 TGTGCCAGCAGCCCGTACGTACAGGGGTCCCACGAGCAGTACTTC CASSPYVQGSHEQYF
NA TRBD1 TRBJ1-6 TRBV9 TGTGCCAGCAGCGTTTGGGACAGGGGGTTGTCACCCCTCCACTTT CASSVWDRGLSPLHF
NA NA TRBJ2-2 TRBV7-9 TGTGCCAGCAGCCGCCTCGGAGGGGGGGTTAAGGACACCGGGGAGCTGTTTTTT CASSRLGGGVKDTGELFF
NA NA TRBJ1-4 TRBV6-5 TGTGCCAGCAGCGCCACAACAACTAATGAAAAACTGTTTTTT CASSATTTNEKLFF
NA TRBD2 TRBJ2-5 TRBV5-1 TGCGCCAGCAGCTTGTCCGCGGGGGTTCTCCAAGAGACCCAGTACTTC CASSLSAGVLQETQYF
NA TRBD1 TRBJ1-1 TRBV27 TGTGCCACCCTTCTTACTCTTCCAGGGGGGACTGAAGCTTTCTTT CATLLTLPGGTEAFF
NA TRBD1 TRBJ2-2 TRBV28 TGTGCCAGCATCCCAGGGGGCCCCGGGGAGCTGTTTTTT CASIPGGPGELFF
NA NA TRBJ2-2 TRBV15 TGTGCCACCAGCAGAGAAGACGGGTTGGAGACCGGGGAGCTGTTTTTT CATSREDGLETGELFF